Below are 29 T cell receptor beta chains sequenced from a single sample in a study of T cell responses to AZD1222 COVID-19 vaccine. Here immunoSEQ multiplex PCR was the method, and the copy in TCRdb shows in-frame clones only, minus some. The sample consists of about 140,000 clones, 80% to 95% of them appearing once. Specimen: peripheral blood, collected 28 days after the second AZD1222 dose. The receptors derive from an adult who received the AZD1222 COVID-19 vaccine.

This clone was counted between two and nine times. The CDR3 reads CASSPGLAGAREQYF. CDR3 bases: TGTGCCAGCAGCCCTGGACTAGCGGGAGCCCGCGAGCAGTACTTC. This chain joins TRBV7-3 and TRBJ2-7, with 13 bases matching TRBD2. This CDR3 is built from 15 residues. V shed 5 bases, J shed 6 bases, and the junction held 7 bases outside the gene matches. Germline CDR1 is SGHTA and CDR2 is FQGTGA.

The CDR3 bases are TGTGCCAGCTCACCCTTCGGACAGGTATTGAACACTGAAGCTTTCTTT. Its protein product is CASSPFGQVLNTEAFF. The chain has TRBV18 and TRBJ1-1; 7 bases are a match to TRBD1. The CDR3 has 16 amino acids. With 3 bases clipped from V and 0 bases from J, the junction kept 7 bases outside the gene matches. Germline values: CDR1 KGHSH, CDR2 LQKENI.

The genes are TRBV27 and TRBJ1-6, with D hard to call. V lost 6 bases to trimming and J lost 10 bases, with 10 bases between them. CDR3 length: 12 residues. CDR1 and CDR2 from the germline V gene are MNHEY and SMNVEV (reference sequence). The DNA of the CDR3 is TGTGCCAGCAGCCTACTGAAATCACCCCTCCACTTT. As protein: CASSLLKSPLHF.

This chain links TRBV10-3 with TRBJ1-5, with D maybe TRBD1 (6 bases). CDR1 and CDR2 (germline): ENHRY, SYGVKD. This CDR3 contains 15 residues. Trimming left V 0 bases short and J 7 bases short, with 13 bases between. The CDR3 reads CAISESRAGEQPQHF. The DNA for the CDR3 is TGTGCCATCAGTGAGTCAAGGGCAGGGGAACAGCCCCAGCATTTT.

The chain couples TRBV14 to TRBJ2-3, with 7 positions matching TRBD2. V shed 5 bases and J 4 bases; nucleotides not matched to a gene: 9. CDR3 length: 15 residues. Germline V gives CDR1 SGHDN, CDR2 FVKESK. As DNA, the CDR3 is TGTGCCAGCAGCGCGGAGGGGAGGGCCCCAGATACGCAGTATTTT. This translates into CASSAEGRAPDTQYF.

The chain joins TRBV6-5 to TRBJ1-2; 7 bases are a match to TRBD1. Germline values: CDR1 MNHEY, CDR2 SVGAGI. The CDR3 runs to 15 residues. Trimming took 7 bases from V and 1 from J; bases not matched to a gene: 9. In DNA, the CDR3 is TGTGCCAGCAAGAGAGGGGGCGCCGATAACTATGGCTACACCTTC. Its protein is CASKRGGADNYGYTF.

V and J are TRBV9 and TRBJ2-3; D not resolved. The CDR3 spans 14 residues. Germline V gives CDR1 SGDLS, CDR2 YYNGEE. Trimming pared 0 bases from V and 4 bases from J, leaving 9 bases between. Here the CDR3 DNA reads TGTGCCAGCAGCGTAGGGCTAGTAGCAGATACGCAGTATTTT. This sequence encodes CASSVGLVADTQYF. The full variable domain, rest sourced from reference TRBV9 and TRBJ2-3, is DSGVTQTPKHLITATGQRVTLRCSPRSGDLSVYWYQQSLDQGLQFLIQYYNGEERAKGNILERFSAQQFPDLHSELNLSSLELGDSALYFCASSVGLVADTQYFGPGTRLTVL.

V is TRBV11-2 and J is TRBJ1-5, with a weak D call TRBD1 (5 bases). Germline V gene sequence: CDR1 SGHAT, CDR2 FQNNGV. V was pared by 1 base and J by 5 bases, with 9 bases between. There are 14 residues in the CDR3. The CDR3: CASSLAGFYQPQHF. CDR3 DNA sequence: TGTGCCAGCAGCTTAGCAGGGTTCTATCAGCCCCAGCATTTT.

This chain connects TRBV7-6 to TRBJ2-3, with D perhaps matching TRBD1 (5 bases). V lost 5 bases, J lost 4 bases, and 16 bases lay in between. The germline V gene encodes CDR1 SGHVS and CDR2 FNYEAQ. The CDR3 extends over 15 amino acids. The CDR3 loop reads CASSLQGGPPDTQYF. The DNA for the CDR3 is TGTGCCAGCAGCCTTCAGGGTGGGCCCCCAGATACGCAGTATTTT.

The genes are TRBV5-5 and TRBJ2-2; the D is unclear. The CDR3 consists of 14 residues. Germline CDR1 reads SGHKS; CDR2 reads YYEKEE (reference sequence). The V end lost 0 bases, the J end lost 6 bases, and 9 bases lay between the germline ends. The CDR3 DNA sequence: TGTGCCAGCAGCTTGGGACTCTCCCCCGGGGAGCTGTTTTTT. Residues: CASSLGLSPGELFF.

The chain combines TRBV6-1 with TRBJ1-5; D perhaps matches TRBD1 (5 bases). V lost 2 bases, J lost 3 bases, and 11 bases lay in between. This CDR3 comprises 15 residues. From germline, CDR1 is MNHNS and CDR2 SASEGT. CDR3 in amino acids: CASSEQGLYNQPQHF. DNA for the CDR3: TGTGCCAGCAGTGAACAGGGACTTTACAATCAGCCCCAGCATTTT.

The rearrangement links TRBV1 to TRBJ1-2; whether TRBD1, the table's D call, matches the DNA was not checked. TRBV1 is a recognized pseudogene. This CDR3 comprises 17 residues. The CDR3, as DNA: TGCACCAGCAGCCAAGATCTTGTGCTGGGGCTCAACTATGGCTACACCTTC. Residues: CTSSQDLVLGLNYGYTF.

The V and J genes are TRBV6-5 and TRBJ2-3; D unclear. The V and J ends lost 2 bases and 3 bases respectively, with 6 bases between them. Germline CDR1 and CDR2: MNHEY and SVGAGI. The CDR3 totals 13 residues. CDR3 nucleotide sequence: TGTGCCAGCAGTTACGCCGCGACAGATACGCAGTATTTT. This translates into CASSYAATDTQYF.

V is TRBV19 and J is TRBJ1-2; no definite D call. The length of the CDR3 is 14 residues. Trimming left V 7 bases short and J 4 bases short, with 16 bases between. Germline assignment: CDR1 LNHDA and CDR2 SQIVND (reference sequence). The chain's CDR3 is CASTKEWRSYGYTF. CDR3 nucleotides: TGTGCCAGTACGAAGGAATGGAGAAGCTATGGCTACACCTTC.

The CDR3 sequence is CASSASGSGRSDTQYF. CDR3 bases: TGCGCCAGCAGCGCCAGCGGAAGCGGGAGGTCGGATACGCAGTATTTT. The genes are TRBV5-1 and TRBJ2-3; 9 nucleotides match TRBD2. Germline-derived CDR1 and CDR2 are SGHRS and YFSETQ. Unmatched junction bases numbered 12, after V lost 4 bases and J lost 6 bases. The CDR3 length is 16 residues.

This sequence joins TRBV20-1 and TRBJ2-7; D gene unclear. V was trimmed by 6 bases and J by 4 bases, leaving 7 bases between them. CDR1 and CDR2 from the germline V gene are DFQATT and SNEGSKA (reference sequence). There are 10 residues in the CDR3. The CDR3 loop reads CSALLYEQYF. The DNA of the CDR3 is TGCAGTGCCCTCCTTTACGAGCAGTACTTC.

This clone turned up a few times. The V gene is TRBV6-4, the J gene TRBJ2-3; 10 bases match TRBD2. Germline V gene data show CDR1 as MRHNA and CDR2 as SNTAGT. With V trimmed by 3 bases and J by 4 bases, 4 bases remained unmatched. This CDR3 has 15 residues. DNA for the CDR3: TGTGCCAGCAGTGAATCAGCGGGAGGGCCAGATACGCAGTATTTT. Amino acids: CASSESAGGPDTQYF.

In DNA, the CDR3 is TGTGCCAGCAGTGAAGCGCGCTCTAATGAAAAACTGTTTTTT. Protein product: CASSEARSNEKLFF. The V gene is TRBV6-1, the J gene TRBJ1-4; D not certain. The length of the CDR3 is 14 residues. V lost 0 bases and J 3 bases, leaving 5 bases between the germline ends. Germline loops: CDR1 MNHNS, CDR2 SASEGT.

The V gene is TRBV3-1 (or the pseudogene TRBV3-2), the J gene TRBJ2-5, with unresolved D. The CDR3 totals 13 residues. The germline V and J ends were trimmed by 3 bases and 0 bases, with 5 bases remaining between them. CDR1 and CDR2 from the germline V gene are LGHDT and YNNKEL (reference sequence). The CDR3 DNA sequence: TGTGCCAGCAGCCAGGGCTACCAAGAGACCCAGTACTTC. Translating it yields CASSQGYQETQYF.

This chain connects TRBV2 to TRBJ2-7; 8 nucleotides match TRBD1. The CDR3 consists of 13 residues. Losses at the gene ends were 6 bases for V and 4 bases for J; bases not matched to a gene: 5. CDR1 and CDR2 (germline): SNHLY, FYNNEI. The CDR3 loop reads CASRADRVYEQYF. The CDR3 DNA follows: TGTGCCAGCAGGGCGGACAGGGTGTACGAGCAGTACTTC.

V gene TRBV25-1 combines with J gene TRBJ2-7, with D perhaps TRBD1 (6 bases). CDR3 length: 15 residues. V was cut by 1 base and J by 2 bases, with 12 bases left in between. Per the germline V gene, CDR1 is MGHDK and CDR2 is SYGVNS. Here the CDR3 DNA reads TGTGCCAGCAGTGAATTGGACAGTAATACCTACGAGCAGTACTTC. Translated, it gives CASSELDSNTYEQYF.

The chain uses TRBV27 and TRBJ2-1, with 7 bases fitting TRBD1. V dropped 5 bases and J dropped 6; count of bases not matched to a gene: 16. The CDR3 has 17 residues. Germline V gene data show CDR1 as MNHEY and CDR2 as SMNVEV (reference sequence). The CDR3, as DNA: TGTGCCAGCAGTCACTGGACAGGTCTCCCTTTCCTCAATGAGCAGTTCTTC. It specifies CASSHWTGLPFLNEQFF.

This rearrangement joins TRBV29-1 to TRBJ1-1; D not resolved. Germline CDR1 and CDR2: SQVTM and ANQGSEA. The CDR3 sequence is 11 residues long. The V end lost 6 bases, the J end lost 2 bases, and 7 bases lay between the germline ends. The CDR3 sequence: CSVKSNTEAFF. The CDR3 nucleotides read TGCAGCGTGAAGTCCAACACTGAAGCTTTCTTT.

This clone was seen a single time. J is TRBJ2-2 and V is TRBV7-3, with a tentative D call TRBD2 (6 bases). The CDR3 runs to 16 residues. The germline V and J ends were trimmed by 8 bases and 2 bases, with 18 bases remaining between them. Per the germline V gene, CDR1 is SGHTA and CDR2 is FQGTGA. CDR3 residues: CASGLRASDNTGELFF. The CDR3 DNA reads as TGTGCCAGCGGTCTTCGGGCTAGCGATAACACCGGGGAGCTGTTTTTT.

The chain employs TRBV28 and TRBJ1-2, with TRBD1 matching 8 bases. Germline assignment: CDR1 MDHEN and CDR2 SYDVKM. V trimming: 6 bases; J trimming: 4 bases; junction bases outside the gene matches: 7. The CDR3 has 14 amino acids. The CDR3 sequence: CASSATGVGYGYTF. The CDR3 DNA reads as TGTGCCAGCAGCGCGACAGGGGTTGGCTATGGCTACACCTTC.

This chain links TRBV9 with TRBJ1-2; 7 bases are a match to TRBD1. The CDR3 runs 13 residues. Germline CDR1 is SGDLS and CDR2 is YYNGEE. The V and J ends lost 2 bases and 8 bases, in that order; junction bases with no gene match: 6. The CDR3 nucleotides are TGTGCCAGCAGCGTCCATCAGGGGGAGGGCTACACCTTC. This translates into CASSVHQGEGYTF. Drawing the rest from reference TRBV9 and TRBJ1-2, the complete variable domain is DSGVTQTPKHLITATGQRVTLRCSPRSGDLSVYWYQQSLDQGLQFLIQYYNGEERAKGNILERFSAQQFPDLHSELNLSSLELGDSALYFCASSVHQGEGYTFGSGTRLTVV.

The chain employs TRBV7-8 and TRBJ1-1; tentatively, D is TRBD1 (5 bases). The V end lost 5 bases, the J end lost 4 bases, and 14 bases lay between the germline ends. The CDR3 contains 14 residues. Germline-derived CDR1 and CDR2 are SGHVS and FQNEAQ. CDR3 DNA: TGTGCCAGCAGCCCAGCCGGGGGGACCACTGAAGCTTTCTTT. It codes for CASSPAGGTTEAFF. The complete variable domain, with remaining parts taken from reference TRBV7-8 and TRBJ1-1, reads GAGVSQSPRYKVAKRGQDVALRCDPISGHVSLFWYQQALGQGPEFLTYFQNEAQLDKSGLPSDRFFAERPEGSVSTLKIQRTQQEDSAVYLCASSPAGGTTEAFFGQGTRLTVV.

CDR3 in amino acids: CSVARGPANTGELFF. The CDR3 DNA is TGCAGCGTTGCTAGGGGGCCCGCGAACACCGGGGAGCTGTTTTTT. V is TRBV29-1 and J is TRBJ2-2; 7 positions match TRBD1. Trimming at V came to 4 bases and at J to 0 bases, leaving 5 bases not matched to a gene. This CDR3 has 15 residues. The V gene's germline CDR1 is SQVTM and CDR2 ANQGSEA.

The chain couples TRBV21-1 to TRBJ1-5; the DNA was not compared with TRBD1, the D call given in the table. TRBV21-1 is termed a pseudogene. The CDR3 has 14 amino acids. This chain's CDR3 is CASRAGDSNQPQHF. As DNA, the CDR3 is TGTGCCAGCAGAGCAGGGGATAGCAATCAGCCCCAGCATTTT.